This section outlines one T cell receptor beta chain sequence together with its context. Which antigen it targets is not known. It has no much larger one-base neighbor in the sample; base qualities were not kept. This record comes from a study of long-term antiretroviral therapy in people with HIV (dated by TCRdb to the early 2020s). For context, the study as a whole: The earliest samples were collected about a decade before the 2015 WHO recommendation for immediate ART, when ART was typically delayed until CD4 counts fell. Whether ART initiation and durable HIV suppression were associated with changes in peripheral blood TRB repertoire composition and diversity was tested in a retrospective serial study. A total of under 250 cryopreserved PBMC samples came from 30 or so adults with confirmed HIV infection and were collected serially over a mean of roughly six years (range 1-12). Among the roughly 30 participants with HIV, ten to twelve were female. No cross-contamination during QIAcube processing turned up in test extractions that ran a monoclonal T-cell line alongside 33 polyclonal samples.

From its cysteine to its phenylalanine, the CDR3 spans 15 amino acids. CDR3 DNA only is kept here, 45 bases in frame from base 1. Relative to germline, V is missing 0 bases and J is missing 6 bases, with 4 bases of the junction outside any gene match. The germline V gene supplies CDR1 MNHEY and CDR2 SVGAGI. Inclusion was restricted to participants for whom at least one PBMC sample before ART initiation and at least two post-ART samples were available. Treatment was received in the United States of America by all participants with HIV. Cryopreserved samples of about 0.9-11 million PBMC were thawed and washed before DNA extraction. At the time of the earliest PBMC sample, participants with HIV were aged between about 20 and 60 years. Per participant, PBMC samples came from 1-4 timepoints prior to ART initiation and 2-8 timepoints following ART initiation, for a median of 7 samples. Serial HIV viral load, CD4+ T-cell count, ART history and demographic data were obtained for every participant. Using a Qiagen kit on a QIAcube, genomic DNA was extracted from unsorted PBMC, with samples processed in batches of 12.

The study at large found these results: Unsorted PBMC were profiled instead of sorted CD4+ and CD8+ T cells because pre-ART samples had limited cell numbers. Limited PBMC availability meant only the TCR beta chain was sequenced, without alpha chain pairing. Inferences about post-ART repertoire changes are limited because no data were available on ART adherence, viral resistance or therapy changes. At every time point, the repertoire was dominated by expanded TRB clones first identified before ART initiation, although this dominance fluctuated and, in many PLHIV, declined after ART. A significant increase in TRB diversity was found to be associated with ART initiation, although TRB diversity was observed to remain significantly below that of transplant donor controls even after long-term ART. The samples were dated from about 2003 to 2018, and the ART regimens that were used may be less effective than current ART regimens. Narrower CDR3 length ranges were observed in HIV repertoires than in controls, and an antigen-experienced repertoire with only a slight naive shift after ART was suggested by the network structure.

Sequencing of the TRB variable region was done with the immunoSEQ hsTCRB v3.0 assay at survey level resolution. A depth of roughly 35,000-55,000 T-cell genomes per sample was targeted for TRB sequencing. TRB libraries were pooled and sequenced on an Illumina MiSeq using a v3 150-cycle kit. As for the original processing: Repertoire analysis ran in R within a reproducible Nextflow workflow covering QC, data transformation and analysis. Custom analyses were implemented in LymphoSeq2, an R package for AIRR-Seq data exploration. A handful of samples that yielded fewer than 5000 total TRB sequences were excluded, so that fewer than 250 HIV repertoires were analyzed. Among the 200 or so HIV repertoires that were kept, around 60 were collected before ART initiation and more than 120 were collected after ART initiation. Repertoires were downsampled to 5000 TRB nucleotide sequences, and summary statistics were averaged over 100 downsampling iterations. The analysis kept only TRB sequences whose CDR3 regions were at least seven amino acids long. Diversity was measured with a Shannon entropy-derived clonality score and the Gini coefficient. In the repertoire networks, any two of the top 5000 CDR3 amino acid sequences were linked whenever the two sequences differed by an edit distance of one. GLIPH2 predicted antigen specificity groups and MHC restriction for TRB CDR3 amino acid sequences. Known CMV, EBV, HIV or tissue antigen associations were flagged by matching CDR3 amino acid sequences against VDJdb and McPAS-TCR. Pre-ART, post-ART and control groups were compared with Wilcoxon signed-rank tests and Holm-Bonferroni correction. TCRdb carries this immuneACCESS record with in-frame sequences only. Its versions omit some clonotypes, under half of them owing to an unresolved V gene in the studies checked, with the rest unexplained. V and J calls and clone size are those listed in that table; D and trimming were worked out from the DNA. Here the sample has 25,000 to 30,000 clones; 70% to 90% occur a single time. The ten largest account for under 5.5% of the sample.

This chain joins TRBV6-5 to TRBJ2-7, and 11 bases in between align with TRBD2. The sequence was collected from a man aged 35 to 55 with HIV. The sample was unsorted PBMCs, taken approximately 2.6 years after starting antiretroviral therapy. The CDR3 protein: CASSYSKGLAGEQYF. The nucleotide sequence is given as TGTGCCAGCAGTTACTCGAAAGGACTAGCGGGCGAGCAGTACTTC.